These 21 T cell receptor beta chains originate from one sample sequenced in a study of resident and recirculating memory T cells in vitiligo. Repertoires were generated with immunoSEQ multiplex PCR, while TCRdb's copy carries only in-frame clones and drops some. The sample comprises around 70,000 clones, just over 90% of which are singletons, and 4.9% rests with the top ten. Source material: blood. These receptors were collected from a male donor with vitiligo.

The chain has TRBV19 and TRBJ1-6; the match to TRBD1 covers 8 bases. Trimming at V came to 6 bases and at J to 6 bases, leaving 7 bases not matched to a gene. The CDR3 has 15 amino acids. Germline V CDR1 and CDR2: LNHDA, SQIVND (reference sequence). CDR3: CASSQGAFSNSPLHF. The CDR3 DNA reads TGTGCCAGTAGCCAGGGGGCCTTCTCTAATTCACCCCTCCACTTT.

V usage is TRBV11-3 and J usage is TRBJ2-7, with D possibly matching TRBD1 (6 bases). Trimming shortened V by 4 bases and J by 2 bases, and 12 bases separated the two germline ends. The CDR3 consists of 14 residues. Germline CDR1 and CDR2: SGHNT and YENEEA. DNA of the CDR3: TGTGCCAGCAGCTCGTACAGGGACCCCTACGAGCAGTACTTC. Translation gives CASSSYRDPYEQYF. The full variable domain, completed using reference TRBV11-3 and TRBJ2-7, is EAGVVQSPRYKIIEKKQPVAFWCNPISGHNTLYWYLQNLGQGPELLIRYENEEAVDDSQLPKDRFSAERLKGVDSTLKIQPAELGDSAVYLCASSSYRDPYEQYFGPGTRLTVT.

Points on this clone: The sample contains more than one DNA sequence encoding this CDR3. V usage is TRBV7-6 and J usage is TRBJ2-7; tentatively, D is TRBD1 (6 bases). V was cut by 3 bases and J by 0 bases, with 12 bases left in between. Germline-derived CDR1 and CDR2 are SGHVS and FNYEAQ. CDR3 length equals 15 residues. The CDR3 DNA is TGTGCCAGCAGCTTGGGACAAGGAGGCTCCTACGAGCAGTACTTC. This translates into CASSLGQGGSYEQYF.

The CDR3 sequence: CASSYGGIMNTEAFF. The CDR3 DNA reads TGTGCCAGCAGTTACGGCGGCATTATGAACACTGAAGCTTTCTTT. The V and J genes are TRBV6-5 and TRBJ1-1; D gene uncertain. Trimming cost V 2 bases and J 0 bases, with 10 bases left between them. The CDR3 runs to 15 residues. CDR1 is MNHEY, CDR2 SVGAGI, per germline.

The table lists this clone with a count of one. J is TRBJ1-4 and V is TRBV15; unclear D gene. Germline V gene lookup returns CDR1 LNHNV and CDR2 YYDKDF (reference sequence). V lost 4 bases and J 5 bases, leaving 17 bases between the germline ends. This CDR3 spans 16 amino acids. The CDR3 loop reads CATSKSLGGVNEKLFF. The CDR3 DNA is TGTGCCACCAGCAAGAGTCTCGGAGGCGTAAATGAAAAACTGTTTTTT.

This clone appeared a single time. This chain connects TRBV9 to TRBJ1-6; D might be TRBD1 (5 bases). Trimming removed 0 bases at V and 6 bases at J, with 16 bases between. Germline V gives CDR1 SGDLS, CDR2 YYNGEE. This CDR3 is built from 17 residues. CDR3 amino acids: CASSVDNVGASNSPLHF. The CDR3 DNA reads as TGTGCCAGCAGCGTAGATAACGTTGGGGCCTCTAATTCACCCCTCCACTTT.

The CDR3 is CASSATRGLIGELFF. DNA for the CDR3: TGTGCCAGCAGCGCAACCAGGGGGCTTATCGGGGAGCTGTTTTTT. This chain connects TRBV9 to TRBJ2-2; 8 bases are shared with TRBD1. Per germline, CDR1 SGDLS and CDR2 YYNGEE. The length of the CDR3 is 15 residues. V gave up 3 bases and J gave up 7 bases; unmatched junction bases: 8. The full variable domain, rest sourced from reference TRBV9 and TRBJ2-2, is DSGVTQTPKHLITATGQRVTLRCSPRSGDLSVYWYQQSLDQGLQFLIQYYNGEERAKGNILERFSAQQFPDLHSELNLSSLELGDSALYFCASSATRGLIGELFFGEGSRLTVL.

This chain links TRBV4-3 with TRBJ2-3; no firm D call. V was clipped by 1 base and J by 1 base, with 12 bases between them. The CDR3 consists of 16 residues. CDR1 and CDR2 (germline): LGHNA, YSLEER. DNA of the CDR3: TGCGCCAGCAGCCAAGGGCACCCCTTACGCACAGATACGCAGTATTTT. Translated: CASSQGHPLRTDTQYF.

The V and J genes are TRBV6-6 and TRBJ2-3; perhaps TRBD2 as D (6 bases). This CDR3 has 15 residues. V dropped 6 bases and J dropped 0 bases, with 13 bases sitting between them. CDR1 is MNHNY, CDR2 SVGAGI, per germline (reference sequence). CDR3 amino acids: CASSSTGGSTDTQYF. For the CDR3, the DNA is TGTGCCAGCAGCTCCACCGGAGGGAGCACAGATACGCAGTATTTT.

This clone was seen once. This chain's CDR3 is CASSPSGHQYNEQFF. The CDR3 DNA sequence: TGCGCCAGCAGCCCCTCGGGACACCAATACAATGAGCAGTTCTTC. V is TRBV5-1 and J is TRBJ2-1, with D possibly TRBD1 on 6 matching bases. CDR1 and CDR2 from the germline V gene are SGHRS and YFSETQ. This CDR3 comprises 15 residues. The germline V and J ends were trimmed by 4 bases and 4 bases, with 15 bases remaining between them.

The chain uses TRBV30 and TRBJ1-5; tentatively, D is TRBD1 (6 bases). Trimming left V 5 bases short and J 4 bases short, with 12 bases between. The CDR3 runs 13 residues. Looked up from germline, CDR1 is GTSNPN and CDR2 is SVGIG (reference sequence). CDR3 amino acids: CAWAGGQNQPQHF. In DNA, the CDR3 is TGTGCCTGGGCGGGGGGCCAAAATCAGCCCCAGCATTTT.

J is TRBJ1-2 and V is TRBV30, with 8 bases lining up with TRBD1. CDR3 length equals 12 residues. V lost 2 bases to trimming and J lost 7 bases; unmatched junction nucleotides: 3. The germline CDR1 and CDR2 sequences are GTSNPN and SVGIG (reference sequence). CDR3 loop: CAWSLTGGGYTF. CDR3 nucleotides: TGTGCCTGGAGTCTTACAGGGGGTGGCTACACCTTC.

V is TRBV9 and J is TRBJ2-1; TRBD2 agrees at 8 bases. V was clipped by 0 bases and J by 2 bases; unmatched bases: 4. Germline V lookup: CDR1 SGDLS, CDR2 YYNGEE. The CDR3 contains 16 residues. The CDR3 sequence is CASSVARGGAYNEQFF. Here the CDR3 DNA reads TGTGCCAGCAGCGTAGCTCGGGGGGGAGCCTACAATGAGCAGTTCTTC. The full variable domain, with the rest looked up from reference TRBV9 and TRBJ2-1, is DSGVTQTPKHLITATGQRVTLRCSPRSGDLSVYWYQQSLDQGLQFLIQYYNGEERAKGNILERFSAQQFPDLHSELNLSSLELGDSALYFCASSVARGGAYNEQFFGPGTRLTVL.

This clone was seen a single time. This sequence joins TRBV5-8 and TRBJ1-5; tentative D call: TRBD1 (6 bases). The CDR3 consists of 13 residues. Germline V gene data show CDR1 as SGHTS and CDR2 as YDEGEE. Trimming stripped 1 base from V and 5 bases from J, with 7 bases between. The CDR3 region has the DNA TGTGCCAGCAGCTTGAACAGGGATCAGCCCCAGCATTTT. The encoded protein is CASSLNRDQPQHF.

CDR3 residues: CASSLWASGEQETQYF. The CDR3 bases are TGTGCCAGCAGCTTATGGGCTAGCGGGGAACAAGAGACCCAGTACTTC. The genes are TRBV11-3 and TRBJ2-5, with 9 positions matching TRBD2. This CDR3 contains 16 residues. Per germline, CDR1 SGHNT and CDR2 YENEEA. Germline trimming cut 2 bases from V and 2 bases from J; bases unmatched to any gene: 6.

V and J are TRBV10-3 and TRBJ1-6; 9 nucleotides match TRBD1. Germline V lookup: CDR1 ENHRY, CDR2 SYGVKD. V was pared by 6 bases and J by 8 bases, with 8 bases of the junction left unmatched. There are 15 residues in the CDR3. The chain's CDR3 is CAISANGTGYSPLHF. Here the CDR3 DNA reads TGTGCCATCAGCGCAAACGGGACAGGGTATTCACCCCTCCACTTT.

The chain is built from TRBV4-2 and TRBJ2-7, with 8 positions matching TRBD1. The trim removed 3 bases at V and 0 bases at J, leaving 7 bases unmatched. Germline CDR1 is LGHNA and CDR2 is YNFKEQ. CDR3 size: 16 residues. The CDR3 here is CASSQAWDRNSYEQYF. The CDR3 region has the DNA TGTGCCAGCAGCCAGGCATGGGACAGGAACTCCTACGAGCAGTACTTC.

The chain is built from TRBV7-3 and TRBJ2-6; D is ambiguous. Between the trimmed V and J ends, which lost 5 bases and 0 bases, there was a span of 17 bases. This CDR3 has 18 residues. The germline gives CDR1 SGHTA, CDR2 FQGTGA. The CDR3 loop reads CASSQHSPRSSGANVLTF. The CDR3 region has the DNA TGTGCCAGCAGCCAACATTCTCCTAGGTCCTCTGGGGCCAACGTCCTGACTTTC. Using reference TRBV7-3 and TRBJ2-6 for the parts outside the CDR3, the full variable domain is GAGVSQTPSNKVTEKGKYVELRCDPISGHTALYWYRQSLGQGPEFLIYFQGTGAADDSGLPNDRFFAVRPEGSVSTLKIQRTERGDSAVYLCASSQHSPRSSGANVLTFGAGSRLTVL.

The gene calls are TRBV4-3 and TRBJ2-4; D is uncertain. The germline V and J ends were trimmed by 0 bases and 6 bases, with 12 bases remaining between them. Per the germline V gene, CDR1 is LGHNA and CDR2 is YSLEER. The CDR3 covers 15 residues. As DNA, the CDR3 is TGCGCCAGCAGCCAAGATGTGCGAGGTTTAAACATTCAGTACTTC. Translating gives CASSQDVRGLNIQYF.

V usage is TRBV7-2 and J usage is TRBJ1-4; D possibly corresponds to TRBD1 (5 bases). Germline values: CDR1 SGHTA, CDR2 FQGNSA. Trimming cost V 6 bases and J 3 bases, with 5 bases left between them. The CDR3 has 12 residues. Here the CDR3 reads CASRGANEKLFF. CDR3 bases: TGTGCCAGCAGAGGGGCTAATGAAAAACTGTTTTTT.

This sequence joins TRBV13 and TRBJ2-5; 7 bases fit TRBD1. Losses at the gene ends were 1 base for V and 4 bases for J; bases not matched to a gene: 0. There are 13 residues in the CDR3. Germline CDR1 reads PRHDT; CDR2 reads FYEKMQ (reference sequence). The CDR3 DNA follows: TGTGCCAGCAGCTTAGCAGGGGGAGAGACCCAGTACTTC. This gives the protein CASSLAGGETQYF.